One and the same sample provided the 9 T cell receptor beta chains below, sequenced in a study of blood T cell repertoires in COVID-19. Assay used: immunoSEQ multiplex PCR; TCRdb lists only in-frame clones, some missing. The sample has 250,000 to 300,000 clones, roughly four fifths seen once. The sequenced sample was PBMCs or T cells enriched from blood (not recorded which). These receptors all stem from a man in his forties or fifties who had recovered from COVID-19.

The chain is built from TRBV6-6 and TRBJ2-1; 7 positions agree with TRBD2. Looked up from germline, CDR1 is MNHNY and CDR2 is SVGAGI (reference sequence). J was trimmed by 0 bases and V by 2 bases; bases with no gene match: 4. The CDR3 covers 16 residues. The CDR3 DNA follows: TGTGCCAGCAGTTACCTAGGCGGGAGCTCCTACAATGAGCAGTTCTTC. Translating it yields CASSYLGGSSYNEQFF.

J is TRBJ2-5 and V is TRBV14, with TRBD2 matching 12 bases. Germline V CDR1 and CDR2: SGHDN, FVKESK. After removal of 3 bases from V and 4 bases from J, the junction contained 15 bases not matched to a gene. CDR3 size: 19 residues. The CDR3 DNA is TGTGCCAGCAGCCACTCCGCTAGCGGGAGGGCCGGAAAGCGAGAGACCCAGTACTTC. Protein sequence: CASSHSASGRAGKRETQYF. Filled out from reference TRBV14 and TRBJ2-5, the complete variable domain reads EAGVTQFPSHSVIEKGQTVTLRCDPISGHDNLYWYRRVMGKEIKFLLHFVKESKQDESGMPNNRFLAERTGGTYSTLKVQPAELEDSGVYFCASSHSASGRAGKRETQYFGPGTRLLVL.

The V gene is TRBV7-2, the J gene TRBJ2-5; tentative D call: TRBD1 (6 bases). Germline V gene lookup returns CDR1 SGHTA and CDR2 FQGNSA. CDR3 size: 15 residues. V lost 6 bases and J 2 bases, leaving 16 bases between the germline ends. CDR3 loop: CASRRSRTEQETQYF. CDR3 sequence (DNA): TGTGCCAGCAGACGTTCTCGGACAGAACAAGAGACCCAGTACTTC.

The chain recombines TRBV4-1 with TRBJ2-7; 7 nucleotides match TRBD1. This CDR3 has 13 amino acids. The germline gives CDR1 MGHRA, CDR2 YSYEKL. V dropped 4 bases and J dropped 4; count of bases not matched to a gene: 4. The CDR3 region is CASSRTQGYEQYF. The CDR3 bases are TGCGCCAGCAGCCGAACACAGGGGTACGAGCAGTACTTC.

This clone was counted a single time. The rearrangement links TRBV12-5 to TRBJ1-2, with 9 bases aligning to TRBD1. V lost 1 base, J lost 3 bases, and 15 bases stayed unmatched. The CDR3 contains 19 residues. Germline loops: CDR1 LGHNT, CDR2 FRNRAP. The CDR3 sequence is CASGLETRDRDDRYYGYTF. The CDR3 coding sequence is TGTGCTAGTGGTTTGGAAACGCGGGACAGGGACGACAGGTACTATGGCTACACCTTC.

V gene TRBV4-3 combines with J gene TRBJ1-2, with D unclear. Germline V gene sequence: CDR1 LGHNA, CDR2 YSLEER. Between the trimmed V and J ends, which lost 0 bases and 5 bases, there was a span of 10 bases. This CDR3 spans 14 amino acids. CDR3 loop: CASSQDHGLYGYTF. For the CDR3, the DNA is TGCGCCAGCAGCCAAGATCATGGGCTGTATGGCTACACCTTC.

This chain uses TRBV19 with TRBJ1-5; TRBD1 agrees at 8 bases. Looked up from germline, CDR1 is LNHDA and CDR2 is SQIVND (reference sequence). CDR3 length: 15 residues. With 3 bases clipped from V and 6 bases from J, the junction kept 7 bases outside the gene matches. CDR3 in DNA: TGTGCCAGTAGTATGCCCCCGGACAGGGTTCAGCCCCAGCATTTT. Its protein is CASSMPPDRVQPQHF. The full variable domain, with the rest looked up from reference TRBV19 and TRBJ1-5, is DGGITQSPKYLFRKEGQNVTLSCEQNLNHDAMYWYRQDPGQGLRLIYYSQIVNDFQKGDIAEGYSVSREKKESFPLTVTSAQKNPTAFYLCASSMPPDRVQPQHFGDGTRLSIL.

V gene TRBV11-3 combines with J gene TRBJ2-1; D ambiguous. V was cut by 8 bases and J by 4 bases, with 12 bases left in between. The CDR3 contains 13 residues. The germline CDR1 and CDR2 sequences are SGHNT and YENEEA. The CDR3 DNA follows: TGTGCCAGCGGTGGGTACAGTTACAATGAGCAGTTCTTC. Residues: CASGGYSYNEQFF.

This clone showed up just a few times. This chain joins TRBV18 and TRBJ1-2; 9 bases line up with TRBD1. This CDR3 has 14 amino acids. Germline CDR1 KGHSH, CDR2 LQKENI. V shed 3 bases, J shed 5 bases, and the junction held 4 bases outside the gene matches. The CDR3 bases are TGTGCCAGCTCACCCGGGACAGGGCAATATGGCTACACCTTC. This sequence encodes CASSPGTGQYGYTF. The whole variable domain, filled in from reference TRBV18 and TRBJ1-2, reads NAGVMQNPRHLVRRRGQEARLRCSPMKGHSHVYWYRQLPEEGLKFMVYLQKENIIDESGMPKERFSAEFPKEGPSILRIQQVVRGDSAAYFCASSPGTGQYGYTFGSGTRLTVV.